This T cell receptor beta chain was recorded in a study of OX40 agonist ivuxolimab in advanced cancers. Measured with immunoSEQ multiplex PCR; TCRdb has only the in-frame clones, and not every one. The sample contains about 50,000 clones, about 81% of which appear only once. Regarding the study as a whole: Blood T cells, both CD4+ and CD8+, expanded clonally by week 6 at 0.1 to 3.0 mg/kg.

The sampling schedule covered blood at baseline, cycle 4 day 1, and cycle 7 day 1. Germline V lookup: CDR1 GTSNPN, CDR2 SVGIG (reference sequence). V lost 0 bases and J lost 6, with 9 bases in between. The CDR3 totals 14 residues. For this clone: Antigen unknown.

This TCR was sampled from an adult with an advanced solid tumor such as melanoma, head and neck, liver or kidney cancer. V is TRBV30 and J is TRBJ1-6; tentative D call: TRBD1 (6 bases). The specimen comprised CD4+ or CD8+ T cells sorted from blood, sampled in a trial of the OX40 agonist ivuxolimab. The CDR3: CAWSVGGFNSPLHF. CDR3 nucleotides: TGTGCCTGGAGTGTAGGGGGTTTTAATTCACCCCTCCACTTT.